This entry describes one T cell receptor (beta chain). The sample comes from a study of blood T cells in healthy people across ages. Germline V gene data show CDR1 as MNHEY and CDR2 as SVGAGI. The CDR3 is 16 residues long. With V trimmed by 6 bases and J by 0 bases, 8 bases remained unmatched. At least 7 million PBMCs were isolated per sample. Together with a sample-barcoded 5' primer, a J-beta primer mix was included in a second PCR lasting roughly 6 to 12 cycles. TCRdb itself ran the 5' RACE reads through MiXCR, one entry per CDR3 protein. The sample lists around 800,000 distinct CDR3 sequences, 25% to 30% seen once, with around 2.9% in the top ten. Separately, the same data were catalogued under a study of T cells of mothers and their children. In that study: A few healthy Caucasian mothers, along with their six children, were the donors.

The sequence was obtained from a boy aged 5 to 17 in good health. This chain links TRBV6-5 with TRBJ2-3; 8 nucleotides line up with TRBD1. The sequenced sample consisted of blood. The CDR3 spells CASREQGASSTDTQYF. The CDR3 DNA sequence: TGTGCCAGCAGAGAGCAGGGGGCCTCTAGCACAGATACGCAGTATTTT.